The 19 T cell receptor beta chains below all came from one sample that was sequenced in a study of a mutant IDH1 vaccine in newly diagnosed glioma. TCRdb's table, derived via immunoSEQ multiplex PCR, lists solely in-frame clones and lacks some. The repertoire includes tens of thousands of clones, under 80% of them detected once, and around 24% sits in the top ten. Their target antigens are unknown. The sample's time point: week 11, during vaccination. The study gave 300 ug of mutant IDH1 20-mer peptide per vaccine dose, with topical imiquimod. The sample was PBMCs, taken from a glioma patient whose treatment included an IDH1 peptide vaccine. The receptors were sampled from a man aged 25 to 40 with glioma.

The rearrangement uses TRBV14 and TRBJ2-7; no definite D call. V was cut by 1 base and J by 6 bases, with 10 bases left in between. The CDR3 extends over 13 amino acids. The germline CDR1 and CDR2 sequences are SGHDN and FVKESK. This CDR3 is CASSQARVTEQYF. DNA of the CDR3: TGTGCCAGCAGCCAAGCTCGGGTTACCGAGCAGTACTTC.

The chain employs TRBV10-2 and TRBJ2-2; maybe TRBD1 (6 bases). V was shortened by 7 bases and J by 7 bases, with 22 bases between the two germline ends. The CDR3 has 16 amino acids. Germline lookup yields CDR1 WSHSY and CDR2 SAAADI. The CDR3 coding sequence is TGCGCCAGCACCCCCAGTCAGGGGCTCCGAAGCGGGGAGCTGTTTTTT. Protein sequence: CASTPSQGLRSGELFF.

There are a few counts of this clone. J is TRBJ2-3 and V is TRBV7-3, with TRBD1 matching over 7 bases. Trimming removed 5 bases from V and 2 bases from J; junction bases left unmatched: 4. The germline V gene has CDR1 SGHTA and CDR2 FQGTGA. There are 14 residues in the CDR3. The CDR3 sequence: CASSEGQHTDTQYF. DNA for the CDR3: TGTGCCAGCAGCGAGGGACAGCACACAGATACGCAGTATTTT.

The rearrangement uses TRBV5-4 and TRBJ2-5, with 12 bases matching TRBD2. CDR1 and CDR2 (germline): SGHNT, YYREEE (reference sequence). Germline trimming cut 4 bases from V and 5 bases from J; bases unmatched to any gene: 6. The CDR3 covers 15 residues. The chain's CDR3 is CASSPSGGADETQYF. The CDR3 DNA reads as TGTGCCAGCAGCCCTAGCGGGGGGGCCGATGAGACCCAGTACTTC. Full variable domain (remainder filled in from reference TRBV5-4 and TRBJ2-5): ETGVTQSPTHLIKTRGQQVTLRCSSQSGHNTVSWYQQALGQGPQFIFQYYREEENGRGNFPPRFSGLQFPNYSSELNVNALELDDSALYLCASSPSGGADETQYFGPGTRLLVL.

V and J are TRBV5-1 and TRBJ2-7; no firm D call. Trimming removed 0 bases from V and 5 bases from J, with 6 bases in between. This CDR3 is built from 12 residues. CDR1 and CDR2 from the germline V gene are SGHRS and YFSETQ. CDR3 coding DNA: TGCGCCAGCAGCTTGGGGGCGGACGAGCAGTACTTC. Amino acid sequence: CASSLGADEQYF.

This clone was recorded only once. The chain is built from TRBV7-9 and TRBJ2-7; TRBD1 matches at 8 bases. Per germline, CDR1 SEHNR and CDR2 FQNEAQ (reference sequence). The V and J ends lost 5 bases and 5 bases, in that order; junction bases with no gene match: 11. This CDR3 is built from 15 residues. CDR3 nucleotides: TGTGCCAGCAGCATCAGGGGGCTTGGGTCCGACGAGCAGTACTTC. As protein: CASSIRGLGSDEQYF. The full variable domain, in which reference TRBV7-9 and TRBJ2-7 provide the parts outside the CDR3, is DTGVSQNPRHKITKRGQNVTFRCDPISEHNRLYWYRQTLGQGPEFLTYFQNEAQLEKSRLLSDRFSAERPKGSFSTLEIQRTEQGDSAMYLCASSIRGLGSDEQYFGPGTRLTVT.

The V call is TRBV7-2, the J call TRBJ1-2, with D perhaps TRBD1 (6 bases). V was trimmed by 0 bases and J by 7 bases, leaving 15 bases between them. CDR3 length: 15 amino acids. The germline V gene has CDR1 SGHTA and CDR2 FQGNSA. This CDR3 reads CASSLAAGQGVGYTF. In DNA, the CDR3 is TGTGCCAGCAGCTTAGCGGCGGGACAAGGTGTTGGCTACACCTTC.

CDR3 coding DNA: TGTGCCAGCTCACCACTAAACAGGGGAGAGACTGAAGCTTTCTTT. It is translated as CASSPLNRGETEAFF. The chain has TRBV18 and TRBJ1-1; 7 positions match TRBD1. J lost 5 bases, V lost 1 base, and 7 bases had no gene match. This CDR3 contains 15 residues. CDR1 is KGHSH, CDR2 LQKENI, per germline.

This clone was detected a few times. CDR3 region: CASSRQTPRQASGYTF. The CDR3 DNA is TGTGCCAGTAGCCGTCAGACGCCCCGCCAGGCCTCCGGCTACACCTTC. The chain carries TRBV19 and TRBJ1-2; D is ambiguous. The CDR3 runs to 16 residues. Germline lookup yields CDR1 LNHDA and CDR2 SQIVND (reference sequence). Deletions cut 6 bases from V and 8 bases from J, with 25 bases between.

This clone was detected only a few times. The chain has TRBV4-1 and TRBJ1-1; tentative D call: TRBD1 (5 bases). Germline CDR1 and CDR2: MGHRA and YSYEKL. Trimming took off 2 bases at V and 4 bases at J, with 11 bases between the two ends. CDR3 length: 14 amino acids. The CDR3 region is CASSQSQGTTEAFF. In DNA, the CDR3 is TGCGCCAGCAGCCAATCTCAGGGTACCACTGAAGCTTTCTTT.

V and J are TRBV6-5 and TRBJ2-7; TRBD2 might be the D (6 bases). Trimming stripped 2 bases from V and 0 bases from J, with 14 bases between. CDR1 is MNHEY and CDR2 is SVGAGI in the germline V gene. CDR3 length: 16 amino acids. The CDR3, as DNA: TGTGCCAGCAGTTACGGGCGTGTCGGGAGCTCCTACGAGCAGTACTTC. It translates to CASSYGRVGSSYEQYF.

The J gene is TRBJ2-4, the V gene TRBV9; TRBD1 aligns across 9 bases. The V and J ends lost 0 bases and 7 bases, in that order; junction bases with no gene match: 2. Germline V gene data show CDR1 as SGDLS and CDR2 as YYNGEE. This CDR3 region has 14 residues. In nucleotides, the CDR3 is TGTGCCAGCAGCGTAGTCGACAGGGGGAACATTCAGTACTTC. Translated, it gives CASSVVDRGNIQYF.

The chain joins TRBV5-6 to TRBJ1-5; D is uncertain. V lost 2 bases, J lost 0 bases, and 9 bases lay in between. Germline V gene data show CDR1 as SGHDT and CDR2 as YYEEEE. The CDR3 sequence is 15 residues long. The CDR3 sequence: CASSLSGYSNQPQHF. DNA of the CDR3: TGTGCCAGCAGCTTATCAGGTTATAGCAATCAGCCCCAGCATTTT. Combining the CDR3 with reference TRBV5-6 and TRBJ1-5 gives the whole variable domain DAGVTQSPTHLIKTRGQQVTLRCSPKSGHDTVSWYQQALGQGPQFIFQYYEEEERQRGNFPDRFSGHQFPNYSSELNVNALLLGDSALYLCASSLSGYSNQPQHFGDGTRLSIL.

The gene calls are TRBV30 and TRBJ2-5; 9 bases align to TRBD1. The CDR3 consists of 14 residues. Germline V gives CDR1 GTSNPN, CDR2 SVGIG (reference sequence). V lost 1 base and J lost 5; bases outside the gene matches: 5. The CDR3 spells CAWSGDRVVETQYF. The CDR3 nucleotides are TGTGCCTGGAGTGGGGACAGGGTTGTGGAGACCCAGTACTTC.

The chain couples TRBV19 to TRBJ2-1; D remains unclear. From germline, CDR1 is LNHDA and CDR2 SQIVND (reference sequence). The CDR3 runs to 13 residues. V was shortened by 3 bases and J by 3 bases, with 6 bases between the two germline ends. The CDR3 here is CASSIRGYNEQFF. As DNA, the CDR3 is TGTGCCAGTAGTATTCGCGGCTACAATGAGCAGTTCTTC.

The V gene is TRBV6-6, the J gene TRBJ1-1, with TRBD1 matching over 7 bases. J lost 4 bases, V lost 2 bases, and 4 bases had no gene match. Germline loops: CDR1 MNHNY, CDR2 SVGAGI (reference sequence). The CDR3 totals 14 residues. As DNA, the CDR3 is TGTGCCAGCAGTTACCCAGGGGGGGGCACTGAAGCTTTCTTT. Protein product: CASSYPGGGTEAFF.

This chain joins TRBV29-1 and TRBJ1-5; the D is unclear. Germline-derived CDR1 and CDR2 are SQVTM and ANQGSEA. The CDR3 contains 13 residues. V was clipped by 4 bases and J by 0 bases, with 7 bases between them. The CDR3 here is CSVATDSNQPQHF. CDR3 DNA sequence: TGCAGCGTTGCCACAGATAGCAATCAGCCCCAGCATTTT.

This chain joins TRBV30 and TRBJ1-4; 9 nucleotides agree with TRBD1. Looked up from germline, CDR1 is GTSNPN and CDR2 is SVGIG (reference sequence). The length of the CDR3 is 17 residues. V trimming: 2 bases; J trimming: 8 bases; junction bases outside the gene matches: 15. CDR3 loop: CAWSLRQGGTLREKLFF. In nucleotides, the CDR3 is TGTGCCTGGAGTCTCCGACAGGGGGGAACGTTGAGGGAAAAACTGTTTTTT.

The chain employs TRBV19 and TRBJ1-3, with 7 bases fitting TRBD1. The V gene end was trimmed by 6 bases and the J gene end by 4 bases; junction bases not matched to a gene: 9. Germline-derived CDR1 and CDR2 are LNHDA and SQIVND (reference sequence). This CDR3 has 15 amino acids. CDR3 sequence (DNA): TGTGCCAGTAGACCAGGGACAGCAGGAGGAAACACCATATATTTT. As protein: CASRPGTAGGNTIYF.